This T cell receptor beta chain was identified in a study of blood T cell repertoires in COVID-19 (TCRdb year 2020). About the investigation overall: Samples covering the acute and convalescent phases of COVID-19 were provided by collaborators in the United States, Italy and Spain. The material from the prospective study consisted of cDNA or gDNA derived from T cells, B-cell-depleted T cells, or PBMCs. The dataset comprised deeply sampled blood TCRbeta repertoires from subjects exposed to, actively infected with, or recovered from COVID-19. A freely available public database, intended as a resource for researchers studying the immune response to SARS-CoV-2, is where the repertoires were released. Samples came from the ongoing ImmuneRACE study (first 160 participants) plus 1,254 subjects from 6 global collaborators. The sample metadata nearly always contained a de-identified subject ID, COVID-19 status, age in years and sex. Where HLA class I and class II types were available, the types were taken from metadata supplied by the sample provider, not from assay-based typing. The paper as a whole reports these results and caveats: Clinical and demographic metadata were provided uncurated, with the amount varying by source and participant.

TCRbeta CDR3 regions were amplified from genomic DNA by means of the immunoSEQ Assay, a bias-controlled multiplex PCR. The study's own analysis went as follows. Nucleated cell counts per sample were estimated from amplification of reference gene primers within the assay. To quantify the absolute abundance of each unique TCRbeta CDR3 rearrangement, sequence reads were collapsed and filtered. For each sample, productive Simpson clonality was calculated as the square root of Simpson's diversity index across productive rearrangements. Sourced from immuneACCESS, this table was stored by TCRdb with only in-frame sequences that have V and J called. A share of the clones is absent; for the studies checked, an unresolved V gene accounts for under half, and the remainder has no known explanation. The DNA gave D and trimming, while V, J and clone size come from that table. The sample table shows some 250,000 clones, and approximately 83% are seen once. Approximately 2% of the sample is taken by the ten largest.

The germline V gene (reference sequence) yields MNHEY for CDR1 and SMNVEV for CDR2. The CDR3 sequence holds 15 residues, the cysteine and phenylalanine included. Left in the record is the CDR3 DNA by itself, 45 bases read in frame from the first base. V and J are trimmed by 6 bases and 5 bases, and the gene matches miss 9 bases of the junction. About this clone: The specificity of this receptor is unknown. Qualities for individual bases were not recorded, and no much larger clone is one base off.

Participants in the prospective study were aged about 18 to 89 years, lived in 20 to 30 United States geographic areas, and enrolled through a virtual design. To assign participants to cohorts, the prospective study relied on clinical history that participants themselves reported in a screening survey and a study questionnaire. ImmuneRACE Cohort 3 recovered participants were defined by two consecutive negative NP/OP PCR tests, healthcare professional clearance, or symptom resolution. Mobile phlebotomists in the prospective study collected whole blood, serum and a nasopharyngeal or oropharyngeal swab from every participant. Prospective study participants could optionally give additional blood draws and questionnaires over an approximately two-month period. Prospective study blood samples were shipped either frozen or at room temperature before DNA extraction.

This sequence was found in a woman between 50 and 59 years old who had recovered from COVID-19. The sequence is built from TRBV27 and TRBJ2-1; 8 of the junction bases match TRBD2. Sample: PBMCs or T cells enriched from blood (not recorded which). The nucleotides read TGTGCCAGCAGGGGTTTCGGGAGGGCAGACAATGAGCAGTTCTTC. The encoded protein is CASRGFGRADNEQFF.